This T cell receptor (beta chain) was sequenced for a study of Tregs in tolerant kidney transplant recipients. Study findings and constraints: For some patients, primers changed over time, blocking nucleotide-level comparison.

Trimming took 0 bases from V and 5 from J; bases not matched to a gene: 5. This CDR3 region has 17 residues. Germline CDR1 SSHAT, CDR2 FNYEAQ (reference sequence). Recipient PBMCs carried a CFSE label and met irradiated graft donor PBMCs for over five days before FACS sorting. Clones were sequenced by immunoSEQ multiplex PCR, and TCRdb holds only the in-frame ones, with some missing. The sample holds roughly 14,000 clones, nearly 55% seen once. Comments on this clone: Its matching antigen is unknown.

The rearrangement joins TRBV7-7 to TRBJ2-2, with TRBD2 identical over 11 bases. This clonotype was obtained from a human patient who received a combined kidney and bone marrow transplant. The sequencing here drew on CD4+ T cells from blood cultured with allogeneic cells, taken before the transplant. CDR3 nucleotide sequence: TGTGCCAGCAGCTTAGCGACTAGCGGGGTTGGGACCGGGGAGCTGTTTTTT. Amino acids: CASSLATSGVGTGELFF.